These 18 T cell receptor beta chains were sequenced from one sample in a study of T-cell memory formation after mild COVID-19. TCRdb itself ran the 5' RACE reads through MiXCR, one entry per CDR3 protein. The sample has 250,000 to 300,000 distinct CDR3 sequences; roughly 18% are singletons. Input material: PBMCs or a T cell subset sorted from them (not recorded which). Receptors originate from a man younger than 30 who had mild COVID-19 (a few samples of this study predate the infection). Cell type and time point are not known.

The V gene is TRBV27, the J gene TRBJ2-4; TRBD2 matches at 13 bases. The ends lost 4 bases at V and 7 bases at J; junction bases unmatched: 10. Looked up from germline, CDR1 is MNHEY and CDR2 is SMNVEV (reference sequence). The CDR3 consists of 17 residues. CDR3 protein: CASSSTSGGAPGNIQYF. In DNA form, the CDR3 reads TGTGCCAGCAGTTCTACTAGCGGGGGGGCCCCGGGGAACATTCAGTACTTC.

V usage is TRBV5-6 and J usage is TRBJ2-1, with TRBD2 matching over 15 bases. J was trimmed by 10 bases and V by 4 bases; bases with no gene match: 9. This CDR3 has 16 residues. The germline V gene has CDR1 SGHDT and CDR2 YYEEEE. CDR3 residues: CASSRLAGTSGGEQFF. CDR3 coding DNA: TGTGCCAGCAGCCGCCTAGCCGGGACTAGCGGGGGGGAGCAGTTCTTC.

The chain couples TRBV13 to TRBJ2-7; D might be TRBD2 (6 bases). The germline V and J ends were trimmed by 6 bases and 5 bases, with 14 bases remaining between them. CDR3 size: 13 residues. The V gene's germline CDR1 is PRHDT and CDR2 FYEKMQ (reference sequence). Written as DNA, the CDR3 is TGTGCCAGCAGGCAAGTGGGGGGTCACGAGCAGTACTTC. As protein: CASRQVGGHEQYF.

This chain links TRBV3-1 with TRBJ2-1; the D gene is possibly TRBD2 (5 bases). The V end was cut by 8 bases, the J end by 7 bases, with 18 bases between. Germline V gene lookup returns CDR1 LGHDT and CDR2 YNNKEL (reference sequence). This CDR3 has 14 amino acids. This chain's CDR3 is CASEGSAVGNEQFF. CDR3 bases: TGTGCCAGCGAAGGCTCAGCGGTAGGGAATGAGCAGTTCTTC.

This clonotype occurred a few times. The genes are TRBV2 and TRBJ2-7, with D uncertain. The germline gives CDR1 SNHLY, CDR2 FYNNEI. The CDR3 spans 13 residues. V lost 4 bases, J lost 4 bases, and 11 bases lay in between. The CDR3 sequence is CASSGPEPYEQYV. The CDR3 nucleotides are TGTGCCAGCAGTGGACCCGAACCATACGAGCAGTACGTC.

The table lists this clonotype with a few counts. The V call is TRBV6-5, the J call TRBJ2-4; no definite D call. The germline V gene encodes CDR1 MNHEY and CDR2 SVGAGI. The ends were cut back, 6 bases at V and 0 bases at J, with 15 bases in the middle. The CDR3 contains 16 residues. CDR3 in amino acids: CASSRVFTLAKNIQYF. The CDR3 DNA follows: TGTGCCAGCAGCCGTGTATTTACCCTAGCCAAAAACATTCAGTACTTC.

The chain uses TRBV7-8 and TRBJ2-7; 10 bases are a match to TRBD2. CDR1 is SGHVS and CDR2 is FQNEAQ in the germline V gene. The CDR3 loop spans 17 amino acids. V lost 5 bases to trimming and J lost 3 bases; unmatched junction nucleotides: 13. The CDR3 DNA is TGTGCCAGCAGCCCCGAACCTCCAACTAGCGGGATCTACGAGCAGTACTTC. This encodes CASSPEPPTSGIYEQYF.

This clonotype appeared a few times. The chain has TRBV5-5 and TRBJ1-5; D remains unclear. The CDR3 loop spans 15 amino acids. With 1 base removed from V and 5 bases from J, the gap between germline ends came to 13 bases. CDR1 is SGHKS and CDR2 is YYEKEE in the germline V gene (reference sequence). The CDR3 loop is CASSLTPQVDQPQHF. The CDR3 DNA sequence: TGTGCCAGCAGCTTGACACCCCAGGTGGATCAGCCCCAGCATTTT.

The V and J genes are TRBV5-1 and TRBJ2-7, with unresolved D. CDR3 length: 14 residues. Germline values: CDR1 SGHRS, CDR2 YFSETQ. Trimming stripped 0 bases from V and 2 bases from J, with 9 bases between. The CDR3 bases are TGCGCCAGCAGCTTGGGCCCTACACCCTACGAGCAGTACGTC. It specifies CASSLGPTPYEQYV.

This clonotype occurred many times. V usage is TRBV29-1 and J usage is TRBJ2-5; D is uncertain. The CDR3 totals 13 residues. Trimming pared 3 bases from V and 2 bases from J, leaving 10 bases between. Germline V CDR1 and CDR2: SQVTM, ANQGSEA. The DNA of the CDR3 is TGCAGCGTTGACCCTGGCCTACAAGAGACCCAGTACTTC. Protein product: CSVDPGLQETQYF.

The sample holds a few counts of this clonotype. The chain employs TRBV10-3 and TRBJ1-6; D is perhaps TRBD1 (5 bases). The CDR3 totals 14 residues. Germline-derived CDR1 and CDR2 are ENHRY and SYGVKD. Trimming took off 3 bases at V and 8 bases at J, with 11 bases between the two ends. The CDR3 protein is CAISEGSRDSPLHF. The CDR3, as DNA: TGTGCCATCAGTGAAGGTAGCAGGGATTCACCCCTCCACTTT.

This clonotype turned up a few times. The chain uses TRBV20-1 and TRBJ2-1; D is ambiguous. The germline V gene has CDR1 DFQATT and CDR2 SNEGSKA (reference sequence). The CDR3 contains 13 residues. V was pared by 3 bases and J by 5 bases, with 11 bases between. CDR3 region: CSARPGFHNEQFF. The CDR3 nucleotides are TGCAGTGCTAGGCCCGGATTCCACAATGAGCAGTTCTTC.

The chain carries TRBV4-3 and TRBJ1-6; D ambiguous. Germline V gene lookup returns CDR1 LGHNA and CDR2 YSLEER. V lost 0 bases to trimming and J lost 0 bases, with 12 bases between them. This CDR3 has 18 residues. The CDR3 nucleotides read TGCGCCAGCAGCCAAGAATGGGGAAGGAGCTCCTATAATTCACCCCTCCACTTT. This translates into CASSQEWGRSSYNSPLHF.

The V call is TRBV7-2, the J call TRBJ1-1, with 8 bases aligning to TRBD1. J gave up 3 bases and V 3 bases, and 6 bases lay outside the gene matches. Germline loops: CDR1 SGHTA, CDR2 FQGNSA. This CDR3 has 15 amino acids. The CDR3 loop is CASSFQGARYTEAFF. CDR3 bases: TGTGCCAGCAGCTTCCAGGGGGCACGTTACACTGAAGCTTTCTTT.

This clonotype was detected only a few times. V gene TRBV28 combines with J gene TRBJ2-1; a weak D match, TRBD1 (5 bases). Germline lookup yields CDR1 MDHEN and CDR2 SYDVKM. Trimming left V 6 bases short and J 8 bases short, with 17 bases between. This CDR3 contains 14 residues. The CDR3 region is CASRPTRVLYEQFF. In nucleotides, the CDR3 is TGTGCCAGCAGACCTACCAGGGTGTTGTATGAGCAGTTCTTC.

The chain couples TRBV6-2 or TRBV6-3 to TRBJ1-2; D may be TRBD1 (6 bases). CDR3 length: 13 amino acids. Germline loops: CDR1 MNHEY, CDR2 SVGEGT. V dropped 5 bases and J dropped 4 bases, with 11 bases sitting between them. CDR3 nucleotide sequence: TGTGCCAGCAGTCCCGGGACATCCTATGGCTACACCTTC. Amino acid sequence: CASSPGTSYGYTF.

J is TRBJ2-5 and V is TRBV5-1; maybe TRBD2 (6 bases). Germline loops: CDR1 SGHRS, CDR2 YFSETQ. The CDR3 contains 15 residues. Trimming cost V 1 base and J 5 bases, with 15 bases left between them. CDR3 nucleotides: TGCGCCAGCAGCTTGCCACTAGCAGTCGGGGAGACCCAGTACTTC. This codes for CASSLPLAVGETQYF.

This clonotype came up a few times. The chain joins TRBV7-3 to TRBJ2-7; D unclear. Trimming cost V 5 bases and J 4 bases, with 18 bases left between them. The CDR3 has 15 residues. In germline, CDR1 is SGHTA, CDR2 FQGTGA. The chain's CDR3 is CASSPDGQPFYEQYF. The CDR3 DNA follows: TGTGCCAGCAGCCCGGACGGCCAACCTTTTTACGAGCAGTACTTC.